What follows is one TCR beta chain and its context. Antigen specificity is unknown. Each patient was aged 18 to 65 and had newly diagnosed hyperthyroidism of under 2 months' duration. Every diagnosis used clinical symptoms, serum thyroxine and TRAb, thyroid ultrasound and orbital computed tomography. Using RNA transcripts as the source, TCR beta CDR3 regions were amplified. The primer set for the first-round RT-PCR of the TCR CDR3 was HTBI. MiXCR, applied by TCRdb to the multiplex PCR reads, yields one record per CDR3 protein. The sample shows 250,000 to 300,000 distinct CDR3 sequences, more than 10% of them seen only once. The data were obtained in a study of T cells in Graves' hyperthyroidism and ophthalmopathy. Whole-study findings and limits: Median prediction lead before ophthalmopathy onset was roughly 6 months with the model. Within blood appeared most thyroid clonotypes that had expanded above 0.001.

The junction had 9 bases not matched to a gene; V was cut back by 4 bases and J by 8 bases. Germline CDR1 is LGHNA and CDR2 is YNFKEQ. This CDR3 spans 15 amino acids. The V gene is TRBV4-2, the J gene TRBJ2-1; 9 positions match TRBD2. The specimen was blood. The TCR was taken from a woman in her twenties or thirties with Graves' hyperthyroidism that later progressed to Graves' ophthalmopathy. The CDR3 protein is CASSLRPGLADEQFF. In nucleotides, the CDR3 is TGTGCCAGCAGCCTTCGTCCGGGACTAGCTGATGAGCAGTTCTTC.